Each of the 5 T cell receptor beta chains below was sequenced from the same sample in a study of cytomegalovirus exposure and HLA in healthy donors. Primers included in the PCR were 60 Vbeta and 13 Jbeta primers. Sequencing used immunoSEQ multiplex PCR; TCRdb keeps in-frame clones, though not all of them. The table records some 150,000 clones, about two thirds of them present only once. Sequencing used PBMCs. These receptors were collected from a man aged 50 to 60 in good health and CMV-seropositive.

The chain combines TRBV7-9 with TRBJ1-2; perhaps TRBD1 as D (5 bases). Germline V lookup: CDR1 SEHNR, CDR2 FQNEAQ (reference sequence). CDR3 length: 15 residues. The germline V and J ends were trimmed by 1 base and 6 bases, with 15 bases remaining between them. CDR3 nucleotides: TGTGCCAGCAGCTTAGAGGTAGTAGGGGAGGATGGCTACACCTTC. Translating it yields CASSLEVVGEDGYTF.

This chain joins TRBV7-2 and TRBJ2-6; tentative D call: TRBD2 (5 bases). The CDR3 covers 16 residues. CDR1 is SGHTA and CDR2 is FQGNSA in the germline V gene. The V end was cut by 2 bases, the J end by 1 base, with 9 bases between. The CDR3 sequence: CASSLTRGSGANVLTF. CDR3 sequence (DNA): TGTGCCAGCAGCTTAACCCGAGGGTCTGGGGCCAACGTCCTGACTTTC.

The J gene is TRBJ1-4, the V gene TRBV5-1; D might be TRBD1 (5 bases). Trimming removed 4 bases at V and 5 bases at J, with 12 bases between. The germline CDR1 and CDR2 sequences are SGHRS and YFSETQ. The CDR3 is 14 amino acids. This CDR3 reads CASSAGRQNEKLFF. In DNA, the CDR3 is TGCGCCAGCAGCGCGGGACGGCAGAATGAAAAACTGTTTTTT. The variable domain in full, with the rest retrieved from reference TRBV5-1 and TRBJ1-4, is KAGVTQTPRYLIKTRGQQVTLSCSPISGHRSVSWYQQTPGQGLQFLFEYFSETQRNKGNFPGRFSGRQFSNSRSEMNVSTLELGDSALYLCASSAGRQNEKLFFGSGTQLSVL.

The rearrangement links TRBV6-5 to TRBJ1-2; the D gene is possibly TRBD1 (6 bases). Trimming took 9 bases from V and 5 from J, leaving 13 bases between them. There are 12 residues in the CDR3. CDR1 is MNHEY, CDR2 SVGAGI, per germline. CDR3 coding DNA: TGTGCCAGTGCAACAGGGCCGTATGGCTACACCTTC. The encoded protein is CASATGPYGYTF.

The chain joins TRBV5-4 to TRBJ2-7; 16 bases line up with TRBD2. Germline trimming cut 5 bases from V and 6 bases from J; bases unmatched to any gene: 5. In germline, CDR1 is SGHNT, CDR2 YYREEE (reference sequence). The CDR3 consists of 15 residues. The CDR3, as DNA: TGTGCCAGCAGTCCCGGGACTAGCGGGAGGGGCGAGCAGTACTTC. It specifies CASSPGTSGRGEQYF. Complete variable domain (other parts from reference TRBV5-4 and TRBJ2-7): ETGVTQSPTHLIKTRGQQVTLRCSSQSGHNTVSWYQQALGQGPQFIFQYYREEENGRGNFPPRFSGLQFPNYSSELNVNALELDDSALYLCASSPGTSGRGEQYFGPGTRLTVT.